These T cell receptor beta chains were read from a single sample in a study of T cells in Graves' hyperthyroidism and ophthalmopathy. TCRdb itself ran the multiplex PCR reads through MiXCR, one entry per CDR3 protein. The sample contains fewer than 750,000 distinct CDR3 sequences, more than 12% of which appear only once. The specimen sequenced was blood. The receptors stem from a woman between 50 and 59 years old with Graves' ophthalmopathy. Both conserved end residues are part of each CDR3. Fields, in order: clone size, D gene, V gene, J gene, CDR3 DNA, CDR3 protein. A D gene is named only where the DNA matches it firmly. Clone size is stated in some rows and not others, as once, few, many or a class when expanded.

-	-	TRBV19	TRBJ2-1	TGTGCCAGTACGACCGACGGAAACAATGAGCAGTTCTTC	CASTTDGNNEQFF
many	-	TRBV30	TRBJ1-4	TGTGCCTGGAGTGTGGTTGGGGCTAATGAAAAACTGTTTTTT	CAWSVVGANEKLFF
many	TRBD1	TRBV15	TRBJ2-1	TGTGCCACCAGCAGCGGAGACAGGGGTTACAATGAGCAGTTCTTC	CATSSGDRGYNEQFF
many	TRBD1	TRBV27	TRBJ2-7	TGTGCCAGCAGTTTGGACAGGGGTGTGGACGAGCAGTACTTC	CASSLDRGVDEQYF
many	TRBD2	TRBV7-8	TRBJ2-2	TGTGCCAGCAGCTTAACCCGGACTAGCGGGAACACCGGGGAGCTGTTTTTT	CASSLTRTSGNTGELFF
many	TRBD2	TRBV28	TRBJ2-7	TGTGCCAGCAGTTTATCCGAAAACCTACTAGCGGGCGAGCAGTACTTC	CASSLSENLLAGEQYF
many	-	TRBV11-2	TRBJ1-1	TGTGCCAGCAGCTTCGTGGGGACTGAAGCTTTCTTT	CASSFVGTEAFF
-	TRBD2	TRBV3-1	TRBJ2-7	TGTGCCAGCAGCCAAATAGCGGGAGCGTACGAGCAGTACTTC	CASSQIAGAYEQYF
-	TRBD1	TRBV9	TRBJ1-4	TGCGCCAGCAGCCCAGGGGGCGCGGAGGAAAAACTGCTTTTT	CASSPGGAEEKLLF
many	TRBD1	TRBV6-2/TRBV6-3	TRBJ1-5	TGTGCCAGCAGCTACACCGCGACAGGGTTGGTTAGCAATCAGCCCCAGCATTTT	CASSYTATGLVSNQPQHF
many	-	TRBV28	TRBJ2-2	TGTGCCAGCAGTTTAGTAGGGTTGGGGACCGGGGAGCTGTTTTTT	CASSLVGLGTGELFF
few	TRBD2	TRBV6-2/TRBV6-3	TRBJ2-1	TGTGCCAGCAGTTACGGCGGGAGGGCCTTGGATGAGCAGTTCTTC	CASSYGGRALDEQFF
-	-	TRBV27	TRBJ1-3	TGTGCCAGCAGTTTATCGTCAGGGTCAGGAAACACCATATATTTT	CASSLSSGSGNTIYF
many	-	TRBV27	TRBJ2-4	TGTGCCAGCAGCCGACTAGTCTGTCGAGTCAAAAACATTCAGTACTTC	CASSRLVCRVKNIQYF
many	-	TRBV4-3	TRBJ1-1	TGCGCCAGCAGCCAGCTACTCGGCACTGAAGCTTTCTTT	CASSQLLGTEAFF
many	TRBD2	TRBV7-2	TRBJ2-5	TGTGCCAGCAGCTTACCGACTAGCGGAGAAGAGACCCAGTACTTC	CASSLPTSGEETQYF
few	-	TRBV24-1	TRBJ2-2	TGTGCCACCAGTGATACTGGCCCATCTATCACCGGGGAGCTGTTTTTT	CATSDTGPSITGELFF
many	-	TRBV20-1	TRBJ2-3	TGCAGTGCTAGAGCGGTGACTAGCACAGATACGCAGTATTTT	CSARAVTSTDTQYF
-	TRBD1	TRBV6-1	TRBJ2-7	TGTGCCAGCGGTGAGACAGGGGGCCACGAGCAGTACTTC	CASGETGGHEQYF
few	TRBD1	TRBV12-3/TRBV12-4	TRBJ1-1	TGTGCCAGCAGTTTCCGGGACAGGGGGGTAACTGAAGCTTTCTTT	CASSFRDRGVTEAFF
many	TRBD2	TRBV12-5	TRBJ2-1	TGTGCTAGTGGCCTTAAACCCTTTGGACTAGCGGGACCCGCCTCCTACAATGAGCAGTTCTTC	CASGLKPFGLAGPASYNEQFF
few	-	TRBV27	TRBJ2-1	TGTGCCAGCAGTCACGGGGGCTCGGAGCAGTTCTTC	CASSHGGSEQFF
few	-	TRBV7-3	TRBJ1-6	TGTGCCAGCAGCCCTGGACAGACCTCACCCCTCCACTTT	CASSPGQTSPLHF
-	-	TRBV7-3	TRBJ2-1	TGTGCCAGCAGCTTGCAAGGCGGGACAACACTCAATGAGCAGTTCTTC	CASSLQGGTTLNEQFF
-	-	TRBV20-1	TRBJ1-1	TGCAGTGCTAGACCCCCGTGGGGGACTTACACTGAAGCTTTCTTT	CSARPPWGTYTEAFF
many	TRBD1	TRBV20-1	TRBJ2-3	TGCAGTGCTAGGGACAGGGATGCAAGCACAGATACGCAGTATTTT	CSARDRDASTDTQYF
-	-	TRBV12-3/TRBV12-4	TRBJ2-7	TGTGCCAGCAGTCCTCATGGGTTAAGTGACTGGCGGGAGCAGTACTTC	CASSPHGLSDWREQYF
-	TRBD1	TRBV6-1	TRBJ2-3	TGTGCCAGCAGTGGGACAGGGACCACAGATACGCAGTATTTT	CASSGTGTTDTQYF
-	TRBD1	TRBV20-1	TRBJ2-7	TGCAGTGCCACCAGTGACCCGGGACAGGGGACCGACGAGCAGTACTTC	CSATSDPGQGTDEQYF
few	-	TRBV7-3	TRBJ2-2	TGTGCCAGCAGCTTAACGCAACGGGCCGGGGAGCTGTTTTTT	CASSLTQRAGELFF
many	TRBD2	TRBV2	TRBJ2-3	TGTGCCAGCAGTGTGGGACTAGACTCGCCAGATACGCAGTATTTT	CASSVGLDSPDTQYF